The 27 T cell receptor beta chains below were found in one sample sequenced in a study of blood T cell repertoires in COVID-19. Generated by immunoSEQ multiplex PCR, the TCRdb table keeps only in-frame clones and is missing some. The top ten clones hold about 1.5% of a sample with approximately 36,000 clones, around four fifths of them seen once. The specimen sequenced was peripheral blood. Receptor source: a man in his 60s with COVID-19, enrolled during active disease.

V gene TRBV28 combines with J gene TRBJ2-7, with 8 bases that match TRBD1. The CDR3 sequence is 15 residues long. Looked up from germline, CDR1 is MDHEN and CDR2 is SYDVKM. J lost 4 bases, V lost 3 bases, and 8 bases had no gene match. DNA of the CDR3: TGTGCCAGCAGTTTGGGGACCAACAGGGGGTACGAGCAGTACTTC. Its translation is CASSLGTNRGYEQYF.

The chain employs TRBV19 and TRBJ2-1; 9 bases agree with TRBD1. V shed 8 bases and J 2 bases; nucleotides not matched to a gene: 4. The CDR3 contains 14 residues. In germline, CDR1 is LNHDA, CDR2 SQIVND (reference sequence). In nucleotides, the CDR3 is TGTGCCAGTCGGAGACAGGGGGCCTACAATGAGCAGTTCTTC. Translated: CASRRQGAYNEQFF.

The chain uses TRBV5-4 and TRBJ2-2, with D possibly being TRBD1 (6 bases). The V and J ends lost 1 base and 0 bases respectively, with 7 bases between them. The CDR3 has 15 residues. Germline V lookup: CDR1 SGHNT, CDR2 YYREEE (reference sequence). CDR3 protein: CASSLTGSNTGELFF. DNA of the CDR3: TGTGCCAGCAGCTTGACAGGGTCGAACACCGGGGAGCTGTTTTTT.

The rearrangement links TRBV19 to TRBJ1-5; D uncertain. CDR3 length equals 12 residues. The germline gives CDR1 LNHDA, CDR2 SQIVND (reference sequence). Trimming pared 5 bases from V and 6 bases from J, leaving 8 bases between. The CDR3 nucleotides are TGTGCCAGTAGTTTCCGGTCTCAGCCCCAGCATTTT. Protein: CASSFRSQPQHF.

The chain combines TRBV7-9 with TRBJ2-7; the D is unclear. This CDR3 has 12 amino acids. CDR1 is SEHNR, CDR2 FQNEAQ, per germline (reference sequence). Trimming removed 6 bases at V and 3 bases at J, with 9 bases between. CDR3 amino acids: CASRQASYEQYF. Written as DNA, the CDR3 is TGTGCCAGCAGGCAGGCCAGCTACGAGCAGTACTTC.

V is TRBV19 and J is TRBJ1-1; D possibly corresponds to TRBD1 (6 bases). Trimming took off 5 bases at V and 0 bases at J, with 13 bases between the two ends. The CDR3 covers 15 residues. Germline CDR1 is LNHDA and CDR2 is SQIVND (reference sequence). DNA of the CDR3: TGTGCCAGTAGTCCTACAGGGATCATGAACACTGAAGCTTTCTTT. Amino acid sequence: CASSPTGIMNTEAFF.

The chain joins TRBV5-1 to TRBJ2-1; TRBD2 agrees at 11 bases. The CDR3 runs to 15 residues. Per the germline V gene, CDR1 is SGHRS and CDR2 is YFSETQ. The junction had 6 bases not matched to a gene; V was cut back by 5 bases and J by 5 bases. Written as DNA, the CDR3 is TGCGCCAGCAGGGAGGCGACTAGCGGGAACAATGAGCAGTTCTTC. Amino acids: CASREATSGNNEQFF.

This clone was counted a few times. V and J are TRBV5-1 and TRBJ2-3, with D possibly being TRBD2 (6 bases). The germline V gene has CDR1 SGHRS and CDR2 YFSETQ. With 0 bases removed from V and 0 bases from J, the gap between germline ends came to 11 bases. This CDR3 is 16 amino acids long. CDR3 sequence (DNA): TGCGCCAGCAGCTTGGGAGAGCGGGTGAGCACAGATACGCAGTATTTT. Protein: CASSLGERVSTDTQYF. Full variable domain (remainder filled in from reference TRBV5-1 and TRBJ2-3): KAGVTQTPRYLIKTRGQQVTLSCSPISGHRSVSWYQQTPGQGLQFLFEYFSETQRNKGNFPGRFSGRQFSNSRSEMNVSTLELGDSALYLCASSLGERVSTDTQYFGPGTRLTVL.

J is TRBJ2-1 and V is TRBV7-2, with 7 positions matching TRBD2. V shed 3 bases and J 7 bases; nucleotides not matched to a gene: 9. The germline gives CDR1 SGHTA, CDR2 FQGNSA. This CDR3 has 15 residues. CDR3 protein: CASSFLGRAGNEQFF. The CDR3 nucleotides read TGTGCCAGCAGCTTCTTGGGGAGGGCCGGAAATGAGCAGTTCTTC.

The chain uses TRBV14 and TRBJ2-7; 9 bases line up with TRBD2. V lost 2 bases, J lost 3 bases, and 8 bases stayed unmatched. The CDR3 contains 16 residues. Per germline, CDR1 SGHDN and CDR2 FVKESK. The chain's CDR3 is CASSQLTTSGLYEQYF. In nucleotides, the CDR3 is TGTGCCAGCAGCCAATTAACGACTAGCGGCCTCTACGAGCAGTACTTC. Complete variable domain (other parts from reference TRBV14 and TRBJ2-7): EAGVTQFPSHSVIEKGQTVTLRCDPISGHDNLYWYRRVMGKEIKFLLHFVKESKQDESGMPNNRFLAERTGGTYSTLKVQPAELEDSGVYFCASSQLTTSGLYEQYFGPGTRLTVT.

This clone was observed a single time. The gene calls are TRBV4-3 and TRBJ1-1; TRBD1 agrees at 10 bases. Germline V gene sequence: CDR1 LGHNA, CDR2 YSLEER. This CDR3 has 13 residues. V shed 6 bases and J 4 bases; nucleotides not matched to a gene: 2. CDR3 coding DNA: TGCGCCAGCAGTAGGGACAGGGGCACTGAAGCTTTCTTT. Translation: CASSRDRGTEAFF.

This chain links TRBV12-3 or TRBV12-4 with TRBJ1-2; D may be TRBD1 (5 bases). The CDR3 is 13 residues long. Trimming left V 2 bases short and J 4 bases short, with 8 bases between. CDR3 protein: CASSLRGGYGYTF. DNA of the CDR3: TGTGCCAGCAGTTTAAGGGGAGGCTATGGCTACACCTTC.

The V and J genes are TRBV6-5 and TRBJ1-1; perhaps TRBD1 as D (6 bases). The CDR3 totals 14 residues. Trimming shortened V by 5 bases and J by 7 bases, and 17 bases separated the two germline ends. The germline gives CDR1 MNHEY, CDR2 SVGAGI. CDR3 in amino acids: CASSTGTSRFEAFF. In DNA form, the CDR3 reads TGTGCCAGCAGTACCGGGACATCCAGATTTGAAGCTTTCTTT.

This clone has just one count. The V call is TRBV4-1, the J call TRBJ2-3; 8 nucleotides line up with TRBD1. The CDR3 is 15 residues long. Trimming cost V 3 bases and J 4 bases; bases outside gene matches: 6. Germline CDR1 is MGHRA and CDR2 is YSYEKL. The CDR3 is CASSQAGQGADTQYF. The CDR3 bases are TGCGCCAGCAGCCAGGCCGGACAGGGCGCAGATACGCAGTATTTT.

The rearrangement joins TRBV5-4 to TRBJ1-1, with D unresolved. This CDR3 contains 15 residues. The V and J ends lost 0 bases and 0 bases respectively, with 9 bases between them. Germline V CDR1 and CDR2: SGHNT, YYREEE (reference sequence). As DNA, the CDR3 is TGTGCCAGCAGCTTGGACAGTGTCATGAACACTGAAGCTTTCTTT. Protein: CASSLDSVMNTEAFF.

V is TRBV7-3 and J is TRBJ2-2; possibly TRBD2 for D (5 bases). With 5 bases removed from V and 4 bases from J, the gap between germline ends came to 11 bases. The CDR3 length is 14 residues. The germline gives CDR1 SGHTA, CDR2 FQGTGA. The CDR3 reads CASSIGLSTGELFF. CDR3 DNA sequence: TGTGCCAGCAGCATCGGACTTTCCACCGGGGAGCTGTTTTTT.

The rearrangement links TRBV5-8 to TRBJ1-4, with D unclear. Germline V gene lookup returns CDR1 SGHTS and CDR2 YDEGEE. The V gene lost 0 bases and the J gene lost 8 bases, with 5 bases spanning the gap. This CDR3 region has 12 residues. CDR3 bases: TGTGCCAGCAGCTTGGATGGCGAAAAACTGTTTTTT. It encodes CASSLDGEKLFF.

The rearrangement uses TRBV6-2 or TRBV6-3 and TRBJ2-1; 9 bases agree with TRBD1. The V gene's germline CDR1 is MNHEY and CDR2 SVGEGT. The CDR3 has 17 residues. The ends lost 5 bases at V and 1 base at J; junction bases unmatched: 9. Here the CDR3 DNA reads TGTGCCAGCAGTAACAACAGGGGGCTAAGGTCCTACAATGAGCAGTTCTTC. Protein product: CASSNNRGLRSYNEQFF.

This chain joins TRBV3-1 (or the pseudogene TRBV3-2) and TRBJ2-2; 9 bases are a match to TRBD2. V lost 3 bases to trimming and J lost 2 bases; unmatched junction nucleotides: 4. The germline gives CDR1 LGHDT, CDR2 YNNKEL (reference sequence). The CDR3 runs to 16 residues. CDR3 loop: CASSQPSGANTGELFF. CDR3 coding DNA: TGTGCCAGCAGCCAGCCTAGCGGGGCCAACACCGGGGAGCTGTTTTTT.

This chain joins TRBV29-1 and TRBJ2-7; TRBD2 matches at 14 bases. The junction had 12 bases not matched to a gene; V was cut back by 5 bases and J by 6 bases. The germline V gene encodes CDR1 SQVTM and CDR2 ANQGSEA. The CDR3 loop spans 16 amino acids. CDR3 sequence reads: CSVRSRGTSGRGEQYF. CDR3 coding DNA: TGCAGCGTTCGCTCGCGAGGGACTAGCGGGAGAGGCGAGCAGTACTTC.

This clone occurred a few times. The chain employs TRBV7-9 and TRBJ2-7, with 7 bases identical to TRBD2. The CDR3 sequence is 15 residues long. The germline CDR1 and CDR2 sequences are SEHNR and FQNEAQ (reference sequence). Trimming took 1 base from V and 6 from J; bases not matched to a gene: 9. The CDR3 protein is CASSLGGGPLAEQYF. DNA of the CDR3: TGTGCCAGCAGCTTAGGCGGGGGACCCCTTGCCGAGCAGTACTTC.

This chain links TRBV30 with TRBJ1-2, with 7 bases lining up with TRBD1. The CDR3 runs to 13 residues. The trim removed 7 bases at V and 4 bases at J, leaving 9 bases unmatched. Germline V gene lookup returns CDR1 GTSNPN and CDR2 SVGIG (reference sequence). The CDR3 spells CASRQGGSYGYTF. CDR3 sequence (DNA): TGTGCCTCCCGACAGGGTGGGTCCTATGGCTACACCTTC. Full variable domain (rest looked up from reference TRBV30 and TRBJ1-2): SQTIHQWPATLVQPVGSPLSLECTVEGTSNPNLYWYRQAAGRGLQLLFYSVGIGQISSEVPQNLSASRPQDRQFILSSKKLLLSDSGFYLCASRQGGSYGYTFGSGTRLTVV.

V usage is TRBV10-2 and J usage is TRBJ1-5; possibly TRBD1 for D (5 bases). CDR1 is WSHSY, CDR2 SAAADI, per germline. V was shortened by 3 bases and J by 4 bases, with 7 bases between the two germline ends. The CDR3 spans 13 residues. For the CDR3, the DNA is TGCGCCAGCAGTGACGCAGGGAATCAGCCCCAGCATTTT. Amino acids: CASSDAGNQPQHF.

The J gene is TRBJ1-2, the V gene TRBV27; TRBD1 might be the D (5 bases). CDR3 length: 13 residues. V dropped 0 bases and J dropped 8 bases, with 10 bases sitting between them. CDR1 and CDR2 from the germline V gene are MNHEY and SMNVEV (reference sequence). DNA for the CDR3: TGTGCCAGCAGTTTATCCCGGGGGGACGGCTACACCTTC. It is translated as CASSLSRGDGYTF.

The V call is TRBV7-2, the J call TRBJ2-2, with TRBD1 matching over 8 bases. The CDR3 spans 17 residues. After removal of 5 bases from V and 5 bases from J, the junction contained 13 bases not matched to a gene. Germline CDR1 SGHTA, CDR2 FQGNSA. CDR3 loop: CASSPSTDRAATGELFF. The CDR3 nucleotides are TGTGCCAGCAGCCCGTCTACGGACAGGGCGGCTACCGGGGAGCTGTTTTTT.

The chain couples TRBV29-1 to TRBJ1-5; D might be TRBD1 (5 bases). This CDR3 comprises 13 residues. Per germline, CDR1 SQVTM and CDR2 ANQGSEA. The V end lost 7 bases, the J end lost 4 bases, and 14 bases lay between the germline ends. In nucleotides, the CDR3 is TGCAGCGCAGCCCAGGGTCGGAATCAGCCCCAGCATTTT. Amino acids: CSAAQGRNQPQHF.

The chain combines TRBV19 with TRBJ2-7, with 9 bases fitting TRBD1. The CDR3 extends over 15 amino acids. Trimming cost V 6 bases and J 3 bases; bases outside gene matches: 9. Germline V gives CDR1 LNHDA, CDR2 SQIVND (reference sequence). CDR3 protein: CASRDRDRDLYEQYF. In DNA form, the CDR3 reads TGTGCCAGTAGGGACCGGGACAGGGACCTCTACGAGCAGTACTTC.